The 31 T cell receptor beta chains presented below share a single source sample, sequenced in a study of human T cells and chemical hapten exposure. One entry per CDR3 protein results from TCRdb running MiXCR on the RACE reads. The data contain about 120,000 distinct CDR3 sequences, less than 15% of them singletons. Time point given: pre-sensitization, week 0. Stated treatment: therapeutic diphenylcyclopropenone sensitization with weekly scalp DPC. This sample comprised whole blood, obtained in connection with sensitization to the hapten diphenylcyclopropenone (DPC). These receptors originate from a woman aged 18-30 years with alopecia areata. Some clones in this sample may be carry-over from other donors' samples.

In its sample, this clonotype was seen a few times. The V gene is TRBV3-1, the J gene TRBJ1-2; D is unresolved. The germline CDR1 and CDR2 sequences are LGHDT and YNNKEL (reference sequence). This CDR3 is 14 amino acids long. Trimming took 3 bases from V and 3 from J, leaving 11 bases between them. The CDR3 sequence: CASSQAGGYYGYTF. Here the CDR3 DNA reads TGTGCCAGCAGCCAGGCCGGCGGATACTATGGCTACACCTTC.

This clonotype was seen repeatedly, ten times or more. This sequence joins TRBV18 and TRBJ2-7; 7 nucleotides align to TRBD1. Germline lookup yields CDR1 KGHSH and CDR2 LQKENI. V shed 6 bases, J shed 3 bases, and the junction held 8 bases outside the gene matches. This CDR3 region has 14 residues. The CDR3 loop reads CASSSGDRYYEQYF. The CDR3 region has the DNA TGTGCCAGCTCCTCCGGGGACAGATACTACGAGCAGTACTTC. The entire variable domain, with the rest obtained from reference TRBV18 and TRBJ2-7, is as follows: NAGVMQNPRHLVRRRGQEARLRCSPMKGHSHVYWYRQLPEEGLKFMVYLQKENIIDESGMPKERFSAEFPKEGPSILRIQQVVRGDSAAYFCASSSGDRYYEQYFGPGTRLTVT.

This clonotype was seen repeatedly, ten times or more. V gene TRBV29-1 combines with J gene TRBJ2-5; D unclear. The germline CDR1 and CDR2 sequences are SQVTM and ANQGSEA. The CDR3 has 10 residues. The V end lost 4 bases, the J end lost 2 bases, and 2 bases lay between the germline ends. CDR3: CSVVQETQYF. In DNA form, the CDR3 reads TGCAGCGTTGTACAAGAGACCCAGTACTTC.

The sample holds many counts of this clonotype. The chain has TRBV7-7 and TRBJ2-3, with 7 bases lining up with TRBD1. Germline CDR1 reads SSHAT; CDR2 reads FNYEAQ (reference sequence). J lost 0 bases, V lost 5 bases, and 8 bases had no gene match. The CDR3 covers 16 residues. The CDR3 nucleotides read TGTGCCAGCAGCGAAGGGACAGCATTTAGCACAGATACGCAGTATTTT. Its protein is CASSEGTAFSTDTQYF.

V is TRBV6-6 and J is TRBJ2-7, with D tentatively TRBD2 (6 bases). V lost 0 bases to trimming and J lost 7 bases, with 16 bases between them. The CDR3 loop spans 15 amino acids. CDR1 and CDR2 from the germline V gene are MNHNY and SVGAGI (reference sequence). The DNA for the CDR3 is TGTGCCAGCAGTTACTCAGCGGGTGGGGCTTGGGAGCAGTACTTC. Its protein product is CASSYSAGGAWEQYF.

The CDR3, as DNA: TGCGCCAGCAGCCGTACTCCCGAAAATTCACCCCTCCACTTT. Translating gives CASSRTPENSPLHF. V gene TRBV4-3 combines with J gene TRBJ1-6; D gene unclear. The CDR3 has 14 amino acids. V was cut by 4 bases and J by 7 bases, with 11 bases left in between. Germline V gene lookup returns CDR1 LGHNA and CDR2 YSLEER.

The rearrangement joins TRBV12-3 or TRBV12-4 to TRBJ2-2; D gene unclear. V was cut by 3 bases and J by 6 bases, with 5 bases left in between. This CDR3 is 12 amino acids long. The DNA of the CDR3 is TGTGCCAGCAGTTTTCGGCCCGGGGAGCTGTTTTTT. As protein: CASSFRPGELFF.

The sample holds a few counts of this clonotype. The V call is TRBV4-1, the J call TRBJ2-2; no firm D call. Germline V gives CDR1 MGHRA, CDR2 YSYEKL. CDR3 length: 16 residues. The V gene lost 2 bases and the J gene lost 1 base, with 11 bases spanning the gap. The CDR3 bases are TGCGCCAGCAGCCAACTACCACGACAGAACACCGGGGAGCTGTTTTTT. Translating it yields CASSQLPRQNTGELFF.

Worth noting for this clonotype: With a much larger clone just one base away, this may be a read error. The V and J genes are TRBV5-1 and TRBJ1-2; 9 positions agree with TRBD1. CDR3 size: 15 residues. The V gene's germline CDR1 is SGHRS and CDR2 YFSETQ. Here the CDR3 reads CVSSATTTGGSGYTF. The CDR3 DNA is TGCGTCAGCAGCGCTACTACGACAGGGGGAAGTGGCTACACCTTC.

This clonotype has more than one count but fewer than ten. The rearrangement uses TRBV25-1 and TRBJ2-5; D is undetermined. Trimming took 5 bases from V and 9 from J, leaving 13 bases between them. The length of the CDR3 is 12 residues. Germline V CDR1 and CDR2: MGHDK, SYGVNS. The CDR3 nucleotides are TGTGCCAGCAGTCCATCCCTAGAAGCCCAGTACTTC. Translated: CASSPSLEAQYF.

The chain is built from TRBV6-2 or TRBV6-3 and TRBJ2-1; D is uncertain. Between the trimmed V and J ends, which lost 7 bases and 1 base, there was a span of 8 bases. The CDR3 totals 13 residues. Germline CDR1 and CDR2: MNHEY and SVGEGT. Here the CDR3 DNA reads TGTGCCAGCACCTCGAAATCCTACAATGAGCAGTTCTTC. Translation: CASTSKSYNEQFF.

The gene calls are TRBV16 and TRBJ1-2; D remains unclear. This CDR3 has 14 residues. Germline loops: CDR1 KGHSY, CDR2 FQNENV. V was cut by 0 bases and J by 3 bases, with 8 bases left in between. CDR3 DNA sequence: TGTGCCAGCAGCCAATCGTACGGGGACTATGGCTACACCTTC. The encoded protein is CASSQSYGDYGYTF.

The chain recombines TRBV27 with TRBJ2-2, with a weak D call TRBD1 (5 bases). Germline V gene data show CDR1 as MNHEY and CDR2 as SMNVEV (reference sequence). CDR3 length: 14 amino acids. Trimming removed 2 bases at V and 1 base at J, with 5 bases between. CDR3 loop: CASSLQGNTGELFF. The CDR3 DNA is TGTGCCAGCAGTTTACAGGGGAACACCGGGGAGCTGTTTTTT.

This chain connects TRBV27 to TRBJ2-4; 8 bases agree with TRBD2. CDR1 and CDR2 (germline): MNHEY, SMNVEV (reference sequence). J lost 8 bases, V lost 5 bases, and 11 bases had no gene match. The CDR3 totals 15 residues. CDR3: CASSTGGGTRDIQYF. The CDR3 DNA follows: TGTGCCAGCAGTACGGGGGGCGGGACTAGAGACATTCAGTACTTC.

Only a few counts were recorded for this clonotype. For the CDR3, the DNA is TGTGCCAGCAGAGGGGGAGAGACCCAGTACTTC. This translates into CASRGGETQYF. V and J are TRBV6-6 and TRBJ2-5; D is perhaps TRBD1 (6 bases). This CDR3 has 11 amino acids. The germline V gene encodes CDR1 MNHNY and CDR2 SVGAGI (reference sequence). V was pared by 6 bases and J by 4 bases, with 6 bases between.

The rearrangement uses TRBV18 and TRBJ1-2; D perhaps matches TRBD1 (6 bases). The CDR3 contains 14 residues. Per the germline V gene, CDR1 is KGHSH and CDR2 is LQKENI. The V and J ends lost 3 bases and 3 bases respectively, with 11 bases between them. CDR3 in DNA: TGTGCCAGCTCACCGAAACAGGGAGACTATGGCTACACCTTC. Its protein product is CASSPKQGDYGYTF.

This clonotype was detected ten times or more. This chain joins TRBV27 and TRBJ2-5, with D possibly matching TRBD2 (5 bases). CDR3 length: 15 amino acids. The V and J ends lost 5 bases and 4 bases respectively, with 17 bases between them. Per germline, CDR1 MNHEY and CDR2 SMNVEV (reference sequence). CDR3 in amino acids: CASSPLQSGRETQYF. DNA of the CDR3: TGTGCCAGCAGTCCCCTCCAATCGGGGAGAGAGACCCAGTACTTC.

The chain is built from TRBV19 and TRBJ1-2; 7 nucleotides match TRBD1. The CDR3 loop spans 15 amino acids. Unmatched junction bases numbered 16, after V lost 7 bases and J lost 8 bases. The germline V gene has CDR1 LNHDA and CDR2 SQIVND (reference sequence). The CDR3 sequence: CASIRATTGTVGYTF. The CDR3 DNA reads TGTGCCAGTATCCGGGCTACAACCGGGACAGTGGGCTACACCTTC.

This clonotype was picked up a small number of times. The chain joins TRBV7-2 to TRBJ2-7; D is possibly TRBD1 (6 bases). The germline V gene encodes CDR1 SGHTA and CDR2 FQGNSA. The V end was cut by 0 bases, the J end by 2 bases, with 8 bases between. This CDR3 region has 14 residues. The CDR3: CASSLAEGAYEQYF. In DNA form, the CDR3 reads TGTGCCAGCAGCTTAGCAGAGGGGGCCTACGAGCAGTACTTC.

As DNA, the CDR3 is TGTGCCAGCATCCGCACTGAAGCTTTCTTT. Its protein is CASIRTEAFF. The rearrangement links TRBV2 to TRBJ1-1; D unresolved. Germline CDR1 and CDR2: SNHLY and FYNNEI. V gave up 7 bases and J gave up 4 bases, with 4 bases separating them. This CDR3 has 10 residues.

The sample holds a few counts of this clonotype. CDR3 DNA sequence: TGCAGTGCTAGAGGGCCCGGGATGGGTCTGGGACAGTACTTC. Translating it yields CSARGPGMGLGQYF. The chain uses TRBV20-1 and TRBJ2-7; possible D gene TRBD2, 5 bases. V was shortened by 1 base and J by 10 bases, with 20 bases between the two germline ends. Germline CDR1 DFQATT, CDR2 SNEGSKA (reference sequence). The CDR3 length is 14 residues.

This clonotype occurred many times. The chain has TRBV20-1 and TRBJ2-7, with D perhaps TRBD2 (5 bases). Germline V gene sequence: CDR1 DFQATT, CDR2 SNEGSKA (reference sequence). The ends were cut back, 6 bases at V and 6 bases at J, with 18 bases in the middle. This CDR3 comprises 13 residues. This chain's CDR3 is CSARRWLGSEQYF. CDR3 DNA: TGCAGTGCCCGGAGGTGGCTGGGGAGCGAGCAGTACTTC.

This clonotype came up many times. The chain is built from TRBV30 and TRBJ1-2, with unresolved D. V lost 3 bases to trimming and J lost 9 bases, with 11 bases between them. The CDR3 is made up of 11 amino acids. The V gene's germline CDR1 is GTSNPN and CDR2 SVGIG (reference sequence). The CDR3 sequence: CAWSRSGSYTF. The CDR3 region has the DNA TGTGCCTGGAGCAGGTCCGGGAGCTACACCTTC.

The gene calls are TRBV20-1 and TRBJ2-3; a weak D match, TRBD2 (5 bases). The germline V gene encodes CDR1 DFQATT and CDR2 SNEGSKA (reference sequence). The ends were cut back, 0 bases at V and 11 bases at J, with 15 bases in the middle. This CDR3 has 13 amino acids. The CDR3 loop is CSARDFSGLKQYF. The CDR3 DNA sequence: TGCAGTGCTAGAGATTTTTCCGGACTTAAGCAGTATTTT.

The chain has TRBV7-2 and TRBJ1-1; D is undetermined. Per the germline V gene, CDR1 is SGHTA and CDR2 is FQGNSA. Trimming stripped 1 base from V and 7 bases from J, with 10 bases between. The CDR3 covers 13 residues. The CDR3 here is CASSLGIGVEAFF. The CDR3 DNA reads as TGTGCCAGCAGCTTAGGTATAGGAGTTGAAGCTTTCTTT.

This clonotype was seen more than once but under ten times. CDR3: CASSAGVTGELFF. The CDR3 nucleotides read TGTGCCAGCAGCGCCGGAGTCACCGGGGAGCTGTTTTTT. The chain links TRBV9 to TRBJ2-2, with D unclear. CDR1 SGDLS and CDR2 YYNGEE come from the germline V gene. The CDR3 contains 13 residues. Trimming left V 3 bases short and J 4 bases short, with 7 bases between.

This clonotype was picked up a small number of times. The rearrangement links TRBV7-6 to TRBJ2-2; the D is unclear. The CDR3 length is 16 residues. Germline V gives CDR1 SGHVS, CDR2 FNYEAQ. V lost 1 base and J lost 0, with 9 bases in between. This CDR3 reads CASSLVGIANTGELFF. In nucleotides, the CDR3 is TGTGCCAGCAGCTTAGTCGGAATCGCGAACACCGGGGAGCTGTTTTTT.

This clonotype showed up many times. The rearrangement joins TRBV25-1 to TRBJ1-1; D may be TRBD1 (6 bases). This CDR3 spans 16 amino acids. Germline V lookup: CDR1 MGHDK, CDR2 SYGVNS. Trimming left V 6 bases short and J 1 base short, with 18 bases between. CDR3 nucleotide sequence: TGTGCCAGCAGAGAGGTAGGGGGTTCCCCGAACACTGAAGCTTTCTTT. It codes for CASREVGGSPNTEAFF.

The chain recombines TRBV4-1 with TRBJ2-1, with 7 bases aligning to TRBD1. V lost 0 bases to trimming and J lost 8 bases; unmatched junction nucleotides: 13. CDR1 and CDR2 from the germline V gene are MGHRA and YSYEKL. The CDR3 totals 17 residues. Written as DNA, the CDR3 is TGCGCCAGCAGCCAAGATACGGCAGGGGGAGTCTCGGATGAGCAGTTCTTC. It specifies CASSQDTAGGVSDEQFF.

The CDR3 here is CASSLAVGRKETQYF. CDR3 DNA: TGTGCCAGCAGCTTAGCGGTGGGCCGCAAGGAGACCCAGTACTTC. The gene calls are TRBV7-2 and TRBJ2-5; the D is unclear. This CDR3 region has 15 residues. The germline V gene has CDR1 SGHTA and CDR2 FQGNSA. The V gene lost 0 bases and the J gene lost 5 bases, with 13 bases spanning the gap.

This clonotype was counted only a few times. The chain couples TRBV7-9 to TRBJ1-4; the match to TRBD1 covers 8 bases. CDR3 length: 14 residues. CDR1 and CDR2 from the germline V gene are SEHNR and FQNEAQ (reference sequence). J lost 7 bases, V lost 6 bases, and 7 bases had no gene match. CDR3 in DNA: TGTGCCAGCAGGACGACAGGGGAAGGTGAAAAACTGTTTTTT. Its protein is CASRTTGEGEKLFF.